These 21 T cell receptor beta chains came from one sample sequenced in a study of cytomegalovirus exposure and HLA in healthy donors. The PCR ran on 60 Vbeta and 13 Jbeta primers. Profiling relied on immunoSEQ multiplex PCR, and the TCRdb table lists in-frame clones only, not all of them. The table records over 110,000 clones, 73% of them present only once. Sequences were obtained from PBMCs. The source is a woman aged 40 to 49 in good health and CMV-seronegative.

This chain links TRBV5-1 with TRBJ1-4; D gene ambiguous. The CDR3 runs to 14 residues. Germline V CDR1 and CDR2: SGHRS, YFSETQ. The V end was cut by 0 bases, the J end by 5 bases, with 8 bases between. CDR3 DNA: TGCGCCAGCAGCTTGGATGTCAGGAATGAAAAACTGTTTTTT. This gives the protein CASSLDVRNEKLFF.

The V and J genes are TRBV19 and TRBJ1-5; the D is unclear. The ends were cut back, 4 bases at V and 5 bases at J, with 18 bases in the middle. Germline lookup yields CDR1 LNHDA and CDR2 SQIVND (reference sequence). This CDR3 is 16 amino acids long. CDR3 in DNA: TGTGCCAGTAGTACTCACAGAAACCCGGAGGATCAGCCCCAGCATTTT. Translated: CASSTHRNPEDQPQHF. Together with reference TRBV19 and TRBJ1-5, the CDR3 gives the full variable domain: DGGITQSPKYLFRKEGQNVTLSCEQNLNHDAMYWYRQDPGQGLRLIYYSQIVNDFQKGDIAEGYSVSREKKESFPLTVTSAQKNPTAFYLCASSTHRNPEDQPQHFGDGTRLSIL.

The chain joins TRBV6-1 to TRBJ1-1; perhaps TRBD1 as D (6 bases). The CDR3 has 13 residues. Germline V lookup: CDR1 MNHNS, CDR2 SASEGT. V lost 9 bases and J lost 5, with 16 bases in between. The CDR3 loop reads CASQQGLRTEAFF. The CDR3 coding sequence is TGTGCCAGTCAACAGGGCCTTAGGACTGAAGCTTTCTTT.

The chain combines TRBV2 with TRBJ2-5; weak D call: TRBD1 (5 bases). This CDR3 spans 15 amino acids. The germline CDR1 and CDR2 sequences are SNHLY and FYNNEI. Trimming took 8 bases from V and 4 from J, leaving 20 bases between them. This CDR3 is CASPVGVGSSETQYF. The CDR3 DNA reads TGTGCCAGCCCTGTAGGGGTCGGCTCATCAGAGACCCAGTACTTC.

The table lists this clone with a count of one. In DNA form, the CDR3 reads TGTGCCAGCAGCAGCAGGGGCCAAAACACTGAAGCTTTCTTT. As protein: CASSSRGQNTEAFF. The rearrangement links TRBV5-4 to TRBJ1-1; possible D gene TRBD1, 6 bases. The CDR3 spans 14 residues. In germline, CDR1 is SGHNT, CDR2 YYREEE (reference sequence). The ends were cut back, 4 bases at V and 2 bases at J, with 12 bases in the middle. The variable domain in full, with the rest retrieved from reference TRBV5-4 and TRBJ1-1, is ETGVTQSPTHLIKTRGQQVTLRCSSQSGHNTVSWYQQALGQGPQFIFQYYREEENGRGNFPPRFSGLQFPNYSSELNVNALELDDSALYLCASSSRGQNTEAFFGQGTRLTVV.

CDR3 residues: CASSAPTGKAGYTF. The CDR3 DNA reads TGTGCCAGCAGCGCACCGACAGGGAAGGCTGGCTACACCTTC. The chain links TRBV7-2 to TRBJ1-2; TRBD1 agrees at 7 bases. Germline assignment: CDR1 SGHTA and CDR2 FQGNSA. The CDR3 covers 14 residues. J was trimmed by 7 bases and V by 5 bases; bases with no gene match: 10.

The chain recombines TRBV6-1 with TRBJ1-1; TRBD1 matches 7 bases. Per the germline V gene, CDR1 is MNHNS and CDR2 is SASEGT. The V gene end was trimmed by 8 bases and the J gene end by 8 bases; junction bases not matched to a gene: 8. The CDR3 is 12 residues long. CDR3 residues: CASGPRGREAFF. The CDR3 DNA follows: TGTGCCAGCGGACCGAGGGGGCGGGAAGCTTTCTTT.

The DNA for the CDR3 is TGTGCCAGCAGCCAGGTGACTAGCGGGGGGTCGTTCCGGTTCTTC. Protein sequence: CASSQVTSGGSFRFF. The V gene is TRBV4-2, the J gene TRBJ2-1; 13 positions agree with TRBD2. V shed 3 bases, J shed 15 bases, and the junction held 11 bases outside the gene matches. This CDR3 region has 15 residues. CDR1 and CDR2 from the germline V gene are LGHNA and YNFKEQ.

CDR3 bases: TGTGCCAGCTCACGGACAGGGAGCTACAATGAGCAGTTCTTC. Protein product: CASSRTGSYNEQFF. This chain joins TRBV18 and TRBJ2-1; TRBD1 aligns across 8 bases. V shed 4 bases and J 3 bases; nucleotides not matched to a gene: 2. The CDR3 has 14 residues. Looked up from germline, CDR1 is KGHSH and CDR2 is LQKENI.

The chain links TRBV2 to TRBJ1-5; D is unresolved. The CDR3 runs 15 residues. Germline assignment: CDR1 SNHLY and CDR2 FYNNEI. The V and J ends lost 7 bases and 0 bases respectively, with 13 bases between them. CDR3 in amino acids: CASKLAGFSNQPQHF. Here the CDR3 DNA reads TGTGCCAGCAAACTTGCGGGGTTTAGCAATCAGCCCCAGCATTTT.

The chain employs TRBV5-1 and TRBJ2-5; TRBD2 matches 8 bases. The CDR3 consists of 16 residues. V dropped 0 bases and J dropped 1; count of bases not matched to a gene: 5. Germline CDR1 and CDR2: SGHRS and YFSETQ. CDR3 sequence reads: CASSLVGSGGQETQYF. CDR3 nucleotide sequence: TGCGCCAGCAGCTTGGTTGGCAGCGGGGGCCAAGAGACCCAGTACTTC.

The gene calls are TRBV28 and TRBJ1-2; 7 nucleotides agree with TRBD1. This CDR3 is 18 amino acids long. Looked up from germline, CDR1 is MDHEN and CDR2 is SYDVKM. V was pared by 2 bases and J by 2 bases, with 14 bases of the junction left unmatched. The CDR3 loop is CASSLASALGGWNYGYTF. CDR3 DNA: TGTGCCAGCAGTTTAGCTTCCGCATTAGGGGGCTGGAACTATGGCTACACCTTC.

This sequence joins TRBV5-1 and TRBJ1-5; D perhaps matches TRBD1 (6 bases). Germline CDR1 and CDR2: SGHRS and YFSETQ. CDR3 size: 17 residues. Trimming removed 4 bases from V and 1 base from J, with 18 bases in between. CDR3 protein: CASSPGDFTASNQPQHF. DNA of the CDR3: TGCGCCAGCAGCCCAGGGGATTTCACGGCAAGCAATCAGCCCCAGCATTTT.

This chain connects TRBV5-6 to TRBJ1-5; 8 bases agree with TRBD1. V dropped 4 bases and J dropped 3; count of bases not matched to a gene: 6. Germline CDR1 and CDR2: SGHDT and YYEEEE. This CDR3 has 15 amino acids. The CDR3 reads CASSPDRAYNQPQHF. Written as DNA, the CDR3 is TGTGCCAGCAGCCCGGACAGGGCCTACAATCAGCCCCAGCATTTT.

V usage is TRBV29-1 and J usage is TRBJ1-1; unclear D gene. Germline V gives CDR1 SQVTM, CDR2 ANQGSEA. V lost 4 bases and J 6 bases, leaving 15 bases between the germline ends. The CDR3 contains 13 residues. DNA of the CDR3: TGCAGCGTTGTTTTAATGTGGCGGTCTGAAGCTTTCTTT. Amino acids: CSVVLMWRSEAFF.

The V call is TRBV4-1, the J call TRBJ2-7; the match to TRBD1 covers 7 bases. Trimming at V came to 1 base and at J to 3 bases, leaving 6 bases not matched to a gene. Germline V gene lookup returns CDR1 MGHRA and CDR2 YSYEKL. The CDR3 consists of 15 residues. CDR3 in DNA: TGCGCCAGCAGCCAAGGCGACAGGGTGGGCTACGAGCAGTACTTC. Translation gives CASSQGDRVGYEQYF.

The CDR3 protein is CASSEGAVSGGTTPYEQYV. DNA of the CDR3: TGTGCCAGCAGTGAAGGGGCGGTTAGCGGGGGGACCACCCCCTACGAGCAGTACGTC. The chain recombines TRBV2 with TRBJ2-7; TRBD2 agrees at 10 bases. The trim removed 1 base at V and 2 bases at J, leaving 14 bases unmatched. CDR1 is SNHLY and CDR2 is FYNNEI in the germline V gene. This CDR3 region has 19 residues.

This chain links TRBV4-2 with TRBJ2-5; 9 nucleotides match TRBD2. The length of the CDR3 is 16 residues. Germline trimming cut 0 bases from V and 4 bases from J; bases unmatched to any gene: 6. The V gene's germline CDR1 is LGHNA and CDR2 YNFKEQ. This CDR3 is CASSQDVASGVETQYF. The CDR3, as DNA: TGTGCCAGCAGCCAAGACGTGGCTAGCGGGGTAGAGACCCAGTACTTC.

This clone was counted between two and nine times. The chain combines TRBV15 with TRBJ2-3, with 9 bases aligning to TRBD2. The CDR3 is 22 amino acids. Germline trimming cut 0 bases from V and 6 bases from J; bases unmatched to any gene: 25. Per germline, CDR1 LNHNV and CDR2 YYDKDF (reference sequence). The CDR3 sequence: CATSRDFRWVGGGAFNGDTQYF. The CDR3 DNA sequence: TGTGCCACCAGCAGAGATTTCAGATGGGTTGGCGGGGGGGCTTTTAATGGGGATACGCAGTATTTT.

This clone was seen more than once but under ten times. This rearrangement joins TRBV5-4 to TRBJ1-2, with 9 positions matching TRBD1. V dropped 4 bases and J dropped 6; count of bases not matched to a gene: 4. The germline V gene encodes CDR1 SGHNT and CDR2 YYREEE (reference sequence). This CDR3 region has 13 residues. The CDR3 loop reads CASSLTGGDGYTF. The CDR3 region has the DNA TGTGCCAGCAGCCTCACAGGGGGCGATGGCTACACCTTC.

This clone was counted a single time. The rearrangement uses TRBV29-1 and TRBJ2-5, with TRBD1 identical over 7 bases. The CDR3 has 16 residues. Trimming cost V 0 bases and J 5 bases; bases outside gene matches: 12. Germline V CDR1 and CDR2: SQVTM, ANQGSEA. The CDR3 nucleotides are TGCAGCGTTGAAGACCATGACAGGGAAGTGTTGGAGACCCAGTACTTC. Translating it yields CSVEDHDREVLETQYF.